This is a list of T cell receptor beta chains from one sample in a study of shared clonotypes between healthy human individuals. Method: immunoSEQ multiplex PCR; TCRdb's copy keeps in-frame clones and lacks some. The top ten hold 0.39% of the sample, which has about 2.3 million clones, 80% to 95% seen once. The sequenced sample consisted of naive CD4+ T cells from PBMCs. These receptors were collected from a young man in good health. Some clones in this sample may be carry-over from other donors' samples. CDR3s include the opening cysteine and the closing phenylalanine or tryptophan. D genes are given only for firm matches. Clone sizes are given selectively: once, few, many, or a class where the clone is expanded.

cdr3_length	d_call	j_call	clone_size	v_call	cdr3_nt	cdr3_aa
13	-	TRBJ1-2	few	TRBV29-1	TGCAGCGTTGAGCCAGGGGAGAGCTATGGCTACACCTTC	CSVEPGESYGYTF
12	-	TRBJ1-5	-	TRBV27	TGTGCCAGCAGTTTAAGACGTCAGCCCCAGCATTTT	CASSLRRQPQHF
13	-	TRBJ1-1	-	TRBV7-7	TGTGCCAGCAGTCAGGGTTTAGGGACTGAAGCTTTCTTT	CASSQGLGTEAFF
13	TRBD1	TRBJ1-2	-	TRBV30	TGTGCCTGGGCGGGACAGACTAACTATGGCTACACCTTC	CAWAGQTNYGYTF
17	TRBD2	TRBJ2-7	-	TRBV7-9	TGTGCCAGCAGCTACCCCTCCTCTAGCGGGAGCTCCTACGAGCAGTACTTC	CASSYPSSSGSSYEQYF
17	-	TRBJ1-1	-	TRBV4-1	TGCGCCAGCAGCCAACCTTGGATCCGGAGGATGAACACTGAAGCTTTCTTT	CASSQPWIRRMNTEAFF
15	-	TRBJ2-6	-	TRBV19	TGTGCCAGTAGTATCGGTAGCTCTGGGGCCAACGTCCTGACTTTC	CASSIGSSGANVLTF
14	-	TRBJ2-7	-	TRBV9	TGTGCCAGCAGCGCGGGGAGGGGGAGCTACGAGCAGTACTTC	CASSAGRGSYEQYF
14	TRBD2	TRBJ2-7	once	TRBV7-2	TGTGCCAGCACCCCGGGACTAGCTTACCCCGAGCAGTACTTC	CASTPGLAYPEQYF
14	TRBD2	TRBJ2-1	once	TRBV6-1	TGTGCCAGCACCATGGGACTAGCTACTTATGAGCAGTTCTTC	CASTMGLATYEQFF
15	TRBD1	TRBJ2-2	once	TRBV2	TGTGCCAGCAGTGATATCAGGGGGTCATCCGGGGAGCTGTTTTTT	CASSDIRGSSGELFF
14	-	TRBJ2-7	-	TRBV10-1	TGCGCCAGCAGTGATGGATACTCCTCCTACGAGCAGTACTTC	CASSDGYSSYEQYF
16	-	TRBJ1-1	-	TRBV5-1	TGCGCCAGCAGCTTGGGTGGAGACAGGCTGAACACTGAAGCTTTCTTT	CASSLGGDRLNTEAFF
15	TRBD2	TRBJ2-3	-	TRBV5-4	TGTGCCAGCAGCTTGACTAGCGGTCGCACAGATACGCAGTATTTT	CASSLTSGRTDTQYF
14	TRBD1	TRBJ1-1	-	TRBV28	TGTGCCAGCAGTTTCCTGGACAGGGTCACTGAAGCTTTCTTT	CASSFLDRVTEAFF
15	-	TRBJ2-1	-	TRBV18	TGTGCCAGCGCAGGTCAACTCAGCTCCTACAATGAGCAGTTCTTC	CASAGQLSSYNEQFF
16	-	TRBJ2-1	-	TRBV5-1	TGCGCCAGCAGCTTCCCCGGGAGGGGGCATGGGGATGAGCAGTTCTTC	CASSFPGRGHGDEQFF
17	-	TRBJ2-7	-	TRBV7-2	TGTGCCAGCAGCTTAGCGCGGGACTCCACAAGAAGGTACGAGCAGTACTTC	CASSLARDSTRRYEQYF
14	TRBD1	TRBJ2-7	-	TRBV27	TGTGCCAGCAGTCTGACAGGGGGCTCCTACGAGCAGTACTTC	CASSLTGGSYEQYF
18	TRBD1	TRBJ1-1	once	TRBV9	TGTGCCAGCAGCGTAGCAGCCGAGGGGCAGGGGGCTGGCACTGAAGCTTTCTTT	CASSVAAEGQGAGTEAFF
16	-	TRBJ2-1	once	TRBV7-9	TGTGCCAGCAGCTTAGGGGACGGGACCGCGGCCGTTGAGCAGTTCTTC	CASSLGDGTAAVEQFF
16	TRBD1	TRBJ1-2	few	TRBV6-5	TGTGCCAGCAGTTCCCCCGGACAGGGCGGAAACTATGGCTACACCTTC	CASSSPGQGGNYGYTF
16	TRBD1	TRBJ2-7	-	TRBV4-1	TGCGCCAGCAGCCGGGGACCGGACAGGGGATCCTACGAGCAGTACTTC	CASSRGPDRGSYEQYF
14	-	TRBJ1-1	-	TRBV5-1	TGCGCCAGCAGCTTGGTTCAACTTACGGCTGAAGCTTTCTTT	CASSLVQLTAEAFF
15	TRBD1	TRBJ1-1	once	TRBV6-6	TGTGCCAGCAGTAGTCCGGGACAGGGGCACACTGAAGCTTTCTTT	CASSSPGQGHTEAFF
15	TRBD1	TRBJ1-2	-	TRBV14	TGTGCCAGCAGCCAACCCGGGACAGAGCTCTATGGCTACACCTTC	CASSQPGTELYGYTF
14	TRBD2	TRBJ2-7	-	TRBV29-1	TGCAGCGTTGAAGGAAGCGGGAGCCCCTACGAGCAGTACTTC	CSVEGSGSPYEQYF
15	-	TRBJ1-1	-	TRBV19	TGTGCCAGTAGTAATCCGGGACCGGGAGGGACTGAAGCTTTCTTT	CASSNPGPGGTEAFF
15	TRBD2	TRBJ2-7	-	TRBV5-4	TGTGCCAGCAGCTTGAGCCTAGCGGGAGAGGGCGAGCAGTACTTC	CASSLSLAGEGEQYF
13	TRBD1	TRBJ1-2	once	TRBV6-6	TGTGCCAGCAGTCGACAGGGGGCGTATGGCTACACCTTC	CASSRQGAYGYTF
13	-	TRBJ2-1	-	TRBV2	TGTGCCAGCAGTGAGGACGGATACAATGAGCAGTTCTTC	CASSEDGYNEQFF
13	-	TRBJ2-5	-	TRBV10-1	TGCGCCAGCAGTCCGGGTCTCCAAGAGACCCAGTACTTC	CASSPGLQETQYF
13	-	TRBJ1-6	-	TRBV30	TGTGCCTGGACTGGACAGTATAATTCACCCCTCCACTTT	CAWTGQYNSPLHF
14	-	TRBJ2-7	-	TRBV10-3	TGTGCCATCAGTGGGACAGCCTGGGGAGGCGAGCAGTACTTC	CAISGTAWGGEQYF
11	-	TRBJ2-7	-	TRBV2	TGTGCCAGCAGTGAAGCTGGGTCCCTTAGATTC	CASSEAGSLRF
15	-	TRBJ2-7	-	TRBV30	TGTGCCTGGAGGAGACCAGGGGCGGACCCCCACGAGCAGTACTTC	CAWRRPGADPHEQYF
16	-	TRBJ1-1	-	TRBV5-3	TGTGCCAGAAGCTTGTTCGGGGAACGACCCAACACTGAAGCTTTCTTT	CARSLFGERPNTEAFF
13	-	TRBJ1-1	-	TRBV29-1	TGCAGCGTTGATGGGACAAAGAACACTGAAGCTTTCTTT	CSVDGTKNTEAFF
14	TRBD2	TRBJ2-7	-	TRBV19	TGTGCCAGTAGTATGGTTAGCGGGTCCTACGAGCAGTACTTC	CASSMVSGSYEQYF
18	TRBD2	TRBJ2-2	-	TRBV5-1	TGCGCCAGCAGCCCGGGACTAGCGGTACATCGGAACACCGGGGAGCTGTTTTTT	CASSPGLAVHRNTGELFF
11	-	TRBJ1-2	-	TRBV20-1	TGCAGTGCTAGGCAGGGCTATGGCTACACCTTC	CSARQGYGYTF
14	-	TRBJ1-1	-	TRBV6-5	TGTGCCAGCAGTCCCCACGGGTGGAACACTGAAGCTTTCTTT	CASSPHGWNTEAFF
12	TRBD1	TRBJ1-2	few	TRBV28	TGTGCCAGCAGTTCGACAGGGTTTGGCTACACCTTC	CASSSTGFGYTF
12	-	TRBJ2-3	-	TRBV2	TGTGCCAGCAGTGAGGCGGCAGATACGCAGTATTTT	CASSEAADTQYF
15	-	TRBJ1-1	-	TRBV7-2	TGTGCCAGCAGCCCTCGGTGGGTCGCGAACACTGAAGCTTTCTTT	CASSPRWVANTEAFF
13	-	TRBJ1-2	once	TRBV2	TGTGCCAGCAGTGAAGGACCACTGAGGGGCTACACCTTC	CASSEGPLRGYTF
11	-	TRBJ2-1	-	TRBV5-1	TGCGCCAGCGCCAGAAACAATGAGCAGTTCTTC	CASARNNEQFF
16	-	TRBJ1-1	-	TRBV23-1	TGCGCCAGCAGTCAAGAAACAGGGAGGGGGAACACTGAAGCTTTCTTT	CASSQETGRGNTEAFF
15	TRBD1	TRBJ1-5	-	TRBV15	TGTGCCACCAGCTACCGGGACAGAAGAAATCAGCCCCAGCATTTT	CATSYRDRRNQPQHF
16	-	TRBJ2-1	-	TRBV7-3	TGTGCCAGCAGCTTAGTTCTAGCCGTGTCCTACAATGAGCAGTTCTTC	CASSLVLAVSYNEQFF
15	-	TRBJ2-7	-	TRBV14	TGTGCCAGCAGCCATAGGGCAGGGTTTACCTACGAGCAGTACTTC	CASSHRAGFTYEQYF
15	-	TRBJ2-7	-	TRBV10-1	TGCGCCAGCAGTGAGGGGTCAGGGTTCTCCTACGAGCAGTACTTC	CASSEGSGFSYEQYF
14	-	TRBJ2-7	-	TRBV18	TGTGCCAGCTCACCCACGAGCGGGCTCTCCGAGCAGTACTTC	CASSPTSGLSEQYF
15	-	TRBJ2-7	-	TRBV28	TGTGCCAGCAGTTCGGTCGGCGAAGTTAGCTACGAGCAGTACTTC	CASSSVGEVSYEQYF
15	-	TRBJ1-1	-	TRBV19	TGTGCCAGTACCTTACGAGGGATTCTTCTCACTGAAGCTTTCTTT	CASTLRGILLTEAFF
15	TRBD2	TRBJ2-5	-	TRBV7-9	TGTGCCAGCAGCTTAAGGCGGGAGAGTAGGGAGACCCAGTACTTC	CASSLRRESRETQYF
15	-	TRBJ2-3	-	TRBV11-3	TGTGCCAGCAGCTTCGGCAGCGGAAGCACAGATACGCAGTATTTT	CASSFGSGSTDTQYF
17	TRBD1	TRBJ2-2	-	TRBV5-1	TGCGCCAGCAGCTTGTCGCCGGGACAGGAGAACACCGGGGAGCTGTTTTTT	CASSLSPGQENTGELFF
13	-	TRBJ1-6	-	TRBV4-1	TGCGCCAGCAGCCAAGGTGGGGCTTCACCCCTCCACTTT	CASSQGGASPLHF